This T cell receptor beta chain was sequenced in a study of blood T cell repertoires in COVID-19. Study-wide context: The samples span acute and convalescent COVID-19 from the United States, Italy and Spain. Sources were T cells, B-cell-depleted T cells, or PBMCs; the material itself was cDNA or gDNA.

The assay was immunoSEQ multiplex PCR, and TCRdb's table has in-frame clones only and misses some. The sample contains more than 200,000 clones, about four fifths of which appear only once. A single count supports this clone. Sequenced material: peripheral blood. The TCR sequence derives from a woman between 45 and 65 years old with acute or convalescent COVID-19.

CDR3 sequence: CSVDRASYGYTF. CDR3 DNA: TGCAGCGTCGACAGGGCTTCCTATGGCTACACCTTC. The rearrangement links TRBV29-1 to TRBJ1-2; 7 positions agree with TRBD1. The CDR3 is made up of 12 amino acids. Germline V gene lookup returns CDR1 SQVTM and CDR2 ANQGSEA. V trimming: 6 bases; J trimming: 4 bases; junction bases outside the gene matches: 5.